A selection of T cell receptor beta chains follows, all from one sample in a study of T cell changes during pregnancy in multiple sclerosis. The method was immunoSEQ multiplex PCR; TCRdb's version includes in-frame clones alone and lacks a portion of them. The sample lists 40,000 to 45,000 clones, 85% to 95% occurring once. The sequences come from CD4+ T cells from peripheral blood mononuclear cells, collected in the third trimester of pregnancy. The receptors were gathered from a female donor with multiple sclerosis, enrolled in a pregnancy study. Both conserved end residues are part of each CDR3. The D gene is left open where the match is weak. Expanded clones are given a class, and other clones once, few, many or no size at all.

>TRBV10-3|.|.|TRBJ2-7
CAISLGASYEQYF
TGTGCCATCAGCCTGGGAGCATCCTACGAGCAGTACTTC
>TRBV18|.|.|TRBJ2-2
CVSSPLSGGAGELFF
TGTGTCAGCTCACCTTTATCCGGAGGTGCCGGGGAGCTGTTTTTT
>TRBV9|.|.|TRBJ2-3
CASSAGGGSTDTQYF
TGTGCCAGCAGCGCCGGTGGGGGGTCCACAGATACGCAGTATTTT
>TRBV5-5|.|.|TRBJ2-4
CASSSITGLTAKNIQYF
TGTGCCAGCAGCTCAATTACAGGTCTCACGGCCAAAAACATTCAGTACTTC
>TRBV11-3|.|.|TRBJ2-6
CASSTPGAGANVLTF
TGTGCCAGCAGCACCCCAGGGGCCGGGGCCAACGTCCTGACTTTC
>TRBV7-9|.|.|TRBJ1-5
CASSVGGYNQPQHF
TGTGCCAGCAGCGTGGGGGGATACAATCAGCCCCAGCATTTT
>TRBV29-1|TRBD1|.|TRBJ2-7
CSVTTGGWNDEQYF
TGCAGCGTGACCACAGGGGGATGGAATGACGAGCAGTACTTC
>TRBV5-1|TRBD2|.|TRBJ2-7
CASSLGSGRKYEQYF
TGCGCCAGCAGCTTGGGCAGCGGGAGGAAGTACGAGCAGTACTTC
>TRBV6-4|.|.|TRBJ2-3
CASSDGPSGGDTQYF
TGTGCCAGCAGTGACGGTCCGAGCGGAGGGGATACGCAGTATTTT
>TRBV7-8|TRBD1|.|TRBJ1-5
CASSLAGWAGGVGNQPQHF
TGTGCCAGCAGCTTAGCGGGGTGGGCAGGGGGCGTTGGCAATCAGCCCCAGCATTTT
>TRBV19|TRBD1|.|TRBJ2-6
CASSILQGAVSGANVLTF
TGTGCCAGTAGTATATTACAGGGGGCGGTGTCTGGGGCCAACGTCCTGACTTTC
>TRBV15|.|.|TRBJ2-7
CATSRGQTTTYEQYF
TGTGCCACCAGCAGAGGCCAGACAACAACCTACGAGCAGTACTTC
>TRBV7-2|TRBD2|.|TRBJ2-1
CASSLELAGGAKEQFF
TGTGCCAGCAGCTTAGAACTAGCGGGAGGGGCAAAGGAGCAGTTCTTC
>TRBV7-9|TRBD2|.|TRBJ2-1
CASSFFRTSVDNEQFF
TGTGCCAGCAGCTTTTTCCGGACTAGCGTAGACAATGAGCAGTTCTTC
>TRBV10-3|.|.|TRBJ1-2
CAISEEGDYGYTF
TGTGCCATCAGTGAGGAGGGGGACTATGGCTACACCTTC
>TRBV5-3|TRBD2|.|TRBJ2-7
CARSPGLAGGSSYEQYF
TGTGCCAGAAGCCCGGGACTAGCGGGAGGGAGCTCCTACGAGCAGTACTTC
>TRBV7-2|TRBD2|.|TRBJ2-2
CASRYIGAGANTGELFF
TGTGCCAGCAGATATATAGGAGCGGGAGCGAACACCGGGGAGCTGTTTTTT
>TRBV9|.|.|TRBJ2-3
CASSLSGPEDTQYF
TGTGCCAGCAGCTTGAGCGGGCCGGAAGATACGCAGTATTTT
>TRBV2|TRBD1|.|TRBJ2-7
CASSEVGQGVF
TGTGCCAGCAGTGAAGTGGGACAGGGGGTCTTC
>TRBV5-4|.|.|TRBJ2-3
CASSLDPEREWVGADTQYF
TGTGCCAGCAGCTTGGACCCGGAACGGGAGTGGGTTGGCGCAGATACGCAGTATTTT
>TRBV9|TRBD2|.|TRBJ2-1
CASSLGTRQRSDEQFF
TGTGCCAGCAGCCTGGGGACTAGACAACGATCGGATGAGCAGTTCTTC
>TRBV7-9|TRBD1|.|TRBJ1-1
CASSFQGAGTEAFF
TGTGCCAGCAGCTTTCAGGGGGCTGGGACTGAAGCTTTCTTT
>TRBV19|.|.|TRBJ1-5
CASSIAGGSGNQPQHF
TGTGCCAGTAGTATAGCTGGGGGCTCCGGCAATCAGCCCCAGCATTTT
>TRBV4-3|.|.|TRBJ1-5
CASSQDTGEGNQPQHF
TGCGCCAGCAGCCAAGATACAGGTGAGGGCAATCAGCCCCAGCATTTT
>TRBV7-2|.|.|TRBJ1-3
CASSLLPGSSGNTIYF
TGTGCCAGCAGCTTGCTTCCAGGGTCCTCTGGAAACACCATATATTTT
>TRBV2|TRBD1|.|TRBJ2-1
CASILNRGSYNEQFF
TGTGCCAGCATCCTGAACAGGGGATCTTACAATGAGCAGTTCTTC
>TRBV9|.|.|TRBJ2-1
CASSAAGSLHNEQFF
TGTGCCAGCAGCGCCGCCGGGAGCCTTCACAATGAGCAGTTCTTC
>TRBV7-2|.|.|TRBJ2-3
CASSLGQGMFTDTQYF
TGTGCCAGCAGCTTAGGTCAGGGTATGTTCACAGATACGCAGTATTTT
>TRBV10-3|.|.|TRBJ1-5
CAIRDISNQPQHF
TGTGCCATCAGGGACATTAGCAATCAGCCCCAGCATTTT
>TRBV2|.|.|TRBJ2-3
CASNPFGDTQYF
TGTGCCAGCAATCCCTTCGGGGATACGCAGTATTTT
>TRBV11-3|.|.|TRBJ2-7
CASSSTVNHNYEQYF
TGTGCCAGCAGCTCGACAGTCAACCATAACTACGAGCAGTACTTC
>TRBV23-1|.|.|TRBJ2-3
CASSRTPGSGSTDTQYF
TGCGCCAGCAGCCGGACCCCCGGAAGCGGGAGCACAGATACGCAGTATTTT
>TRBV19|TRBD1|.|TRBJ1-1
CASSAGTAQAEAFF
TGTGCCAGTAGTGCTGGGACAGCTCAAGCTGAAGCTTTCTTT
>TRBV27|.|once|TRBJ2-7
CASSATLVSYEQYF
TGTGCCAGCAGTGCAACACTAGTCTCCTACGAGCAGTACTTC